A selection of T cell receptor beta chains follows, all from one sample in a study of blood T cell repertoires in COVID-19. The repertoire was sequenced with immunoSEQ multiplex PCR; TCRdb's copy has only in-frame clones and lacks some. This table has some 260,000 clones, around 80% appearing once. What was sequenced was PBMCs or T cells enriched from blood (not recorded which). These receptors were collected from a man younger than 45 with acute COVID-19. The CDR3 runs from the conserved cysteine through the conserved F or W. A D gene is named only where the DNA matches it firmly. Clone size, where shown, is once, few, many, or a class for clones that have expanded.

V gene	J gene	clone size	D gene	CDR3 protein	CDR3 DNA
TRBV5-6	TRBJ1-6	once	NA	CASSLGRAYNNSPLHF	TGTGCCAGCAGCCTCGGCAGGGCCTACAATAATTCACCCCTCCACTTT
TRBV19	TRBJ1-1	NA	NA	CASSRTAEAFF	TGTGCCAGTAGCCGGACAGCTGAAGCTTTCTTT
TRBV27	TRBJ1-4	few	NA	CASSFLAVGGAEKLFF	TGTGCCAGCAGTTTTTTAGCTGTGGGGGGGGCTGAAAAACTGTTTTTT
TRBV28	TRBJ1-2	NA	NA	CASYRRGQGALPYGYTF	TGTGCCAGCTATAGGCGGGGGCAGGGAGCCCTACCCTATGGCTACACCTTC
TRBV5-1	TRBJ2-3	NA	TRBD2	CASSELAGGTDTQYF	TGTGCCAGCAGCGAGCTAGCGGGAGGCACAGATACGCAGTATTTT
TRBV6-6	TRBJ1-5	NA	NA	CASERQGNQPQHF	TGTGCCAGCGAAAGACAGGGCAATCAGCCCCAGCATTTT
TRBV3-1/TRBV3-2	TRBJ1-1	NA	NA	CASSQANGNTEAFF	TGTGCCAGCAGCCAAGCTAACGGGAACACTGAAGCTTTCTTT
TRBV27	TRBJ1-1	NA	NA	CASSFGISAEAFF	TGTGCCAGCAGTTTCGGGATCTCGGCTGAAGCTTTCTTT
TRBV12-3/TRBV12-4	TRBJ2-2	NA	NA	CASSWAIGELFF	TGTGCCAGCAGTTGGGCAATCGGGGAGCTGTTTTTT
TRBV27	TRBJ1-5	NA	NA	CASSLGGINQPQHF	TGTGCCAGCTCTTTAGGAGGGATCAATCAGCCCCAGCATTTT
TRBV24-1	TRBJ2-1	NA	NA	CATSDSLGSSLSSYNEQFF	TGTGCCACCAGTGATTCGTTAGGGAGCTCGCTAAGCTCCTACAATGAGCAGTTCTTC
TRBV18	TRBJ2-1	NA	TRBD2	CASSPLASGGLNEQFF	TGTGCCAGCTCACCGCTCGCCAGCGGGGGGCTCAATGAGCAGTTCTTC
TRBV13	TRBJ2-5	NA	TRBD2	CASSSRLAAYQETQYF	TGTGCCAGCAGCTCACGACTAGCGGCGTACCAAGAGACCCAGTACTTC
TRBV3-1/TRBV3-2	TRBJ2-1	NA	NA	CASSQDLPSPLEQFF	TGTGCCAGCAGCCAAGATCTGCCTAGTCCCCTCGAGCAGTTCTTC
TRBV29-1	TRBJ1-1	NA	NA	CSARQVQAFF	TGCAGCGCAAGACAGGTCCAAGCTTTCTTT
TRBV28	TRBJ2-2	NA	NA	CASSSVARAPGELFF	TGTGCCAGCAGTTCTGTTGCGCGGGCCCCCGGGGAGCTGTTTTTT
TRBV3-1/TRBV3-2	TRBJ1-1	NA	TRBD1	CASINKGATEAFF	TGTGCCAGCATAAACAAGGGGGCAACTGAAGCTTTCTTT
TRBV19	TRBJ1-3	NA	NA	CASIGVGTQSSGNTIYF	TGTGCCAGTATAGGGGTCGGGACACAAAGCTCTGGAAACACCATATATTTT
TRBV27	TRBJ2-1	NA	NA	CASSLRPALIPFVREARYNEQFF	TGTGCCAGCAGTTTACGTCCAGCTCTAATACCGTTTGTCCGCGAGGCCCGGTACAATGAGCAGTTCTTC
TRBV25-1	TRBJ1-5	NA	TRBD1	CASSGDRVHQPQHF	TGTGCCAGCAGTGGAGACAGGGTACATCAGCCCCAGCATTTT
TRBV11-3	TRBJ2-1	few	TRBD2	CASSSTGTSFNNEQFF	TGTGCCAGCAGCTCAACCGGGACTAGTTTCAACAATGAGCAGTTCTTC
TRBV5-3	TRBJ2-1	NA	TRBD2	CARIPGGRISYNEQFF	TGTGCCAGAATCCCCGGCGGGAGAATCTCCTACAATGAGCAGTTCTTC
TRBV7-3	TRBJ2-1	few	TRBD2	CASSRGLAGANEQFF	TGTGCCAGCAGCCGCGGACTAGCGGGTGCCAATGAGCAGTTCTTC
TRBV27	TRBJ2-6	NA	NA	CASSPRGAGANVLTF	TGTGCCAGCAGTCCACGGGGGGCCGGGGCCAACGTCCTGACTTTC
TRBV29-1	TRBJ1-1	NA	NA	CSVEEPREAFF	TGCAGCGTTGAAGAGCCCAGGGAAGCTTTCTTT
TRBV4-1	TRBJ2-5	NA	NA	CASSQEFGRDSSYQETQYF	TGCGCCAGCAGCCAAGAATTCGGTCGGGACTCCTCGTACCAAGAGACCCAGTACTTC
TRBV9	TRBJ1-2	few	NA	CASSVGGGGYTF	TGTGCCAGCAGCGTTGGGGGCGGAGGCTACACCTTC
TRBV28	TRBJ1-4	NA	NA	CASSLSGPAPDEKLFF	TGTGCCAGCAGTTTATCTGGGCCGGCACCGGATGAAAAACTGTTTTTT
TRBV14	TRBJ1-3	NA	NA	CASSQDRAGVISGNTIYF	TGTGCCAGCAGCCAAGATCGGGCAGGGGTTATCTCTGGAAACACCATATATTTT
TRBV24-1	TRBJ1-2	NA	NA	CATSFPTGGYTF	TGTGCCACCAGTTTCCCGACGGGTGGCTACACCTTC
TRBV9	TRBJ2-1	NA	TRBD2	CASSGAGVERGAYNEQFF	TGTGCCAGCAGCGGAGCCGGGGTGGAGCGGGGGGCCTACAATGAGCAGTTCTTC
TRBV19	TRBJ2-2	NA	NA	CASSIIGGGELFF	TGTGCCAGTAGTATTATCGGCGGCGGGGAGCTGTTTTTT
TRBV11-2	TRBJ1-3	NA	NA	CASSSRPPTGSGNTIYF	TGTGCCAGCAGCTCCCGCCCCCCGACGGGCTCTGGAAACACCATATATTTT
TRBV11-1	TRBJ2-1	NA	NA	CASSFQRFSYNEQFF	TGTGCCAGCAGCTTCCAACGGTTCTCCTACAATGAGCAGTTCTTC
TRBV5-1	TRBJ1-1	NA	TRBD1	CASSSEGGDRYTEAFF	TGCGCCAGCAGCTCAGAAGGGGGCGATAGGTACACTGAAGCTTTCTTT
TRBV9	TRBJ2-3	NA	TRBD2	CASSVDGRDPDTQYF	TGTGCCAGCAGCGTAGACGGGAGGGACCCAGATACGCAGTATTTT
TRBV2	TRBJ1-2	NA	NA	CASSRDGIRGGYTF	TGTGCCAGCAGTCGGGACGGTATCAGGGGTGGCTACACCTTC
TRBV11-2	TRBJ2-3	NA	TRBD2	CASSSGLAGGTQYF	TGTGCCAGCAGCTCAGGGCTAGCGGGGGGGACGCAGTATTTT
TRBV9	TRBJ2-1	NA	NA	CASSADSVSYNEQFF	TGTGCCAGCAGTGCAGACTCCGTCTCCTACAATGAGCAGTTCTTC
TRBV7-8	TRBJ1-4	NA	NA	CASSLNIRGTLGEKLFF	TGTGCCAGCAGCTTAAATATTCGGGGGACTTTGGGGGAAAAACTGTTTTTT
TRBV19	TRBJ2-2	once	NA	CASSIGTNTGELFF	TGTGCCAGTAGTATAGGTACGAACACCGGGGAGCTGTTTTTT
TRBV25-1	TRBJ1-6	NA	NA	CASTLGPNSPLHF	TGTGCCAGCACTCTGGGGCCTAATTCACCCCTCCACTTT
TRBV18	TRBJ2-3	NA	TRBD2	CASSVGVAGSTDTQYF	TGTGCCAGCTCAGTAGGGGTAGCGGGATCCACAGATACGCAGTATTTT
TRBV3-1/TRBV3-2	TRBJ1-3	NA	TRBD1	CASSQGLTGGRNTIYF	TGTGCCAGCAGCCAAGGTCTGACAGGGGGCCGAAACACCATATATTTT
TRBV4-3	TRBJ1-4	NA	TRBD1	CASSQQQGGKNEKLFF	TGCGCCAGCAGCCAACAACAGGGGGGGAAGAATGAAAAACTGTTTTTT
TRBV18	TRBJ1-1	NA	TRBD1	CASSQQTGGSAEAFF	TGTGCCAGCTCACAACAGACAGGGGGCTCCGCTGAAGCTTTCTTT
TRBV4-3	TRBJ2-2	NA	TRBD2	CASSQGPSGNTGELFF	TGCGCCAGCAGCCAAGGTCCTAGCGGGAACACCGGGGAGCTGTTTTTT
TRBV19	TRBJ2-1	few	TRBD1	CASSIPRDREREQFF	TGTGCCAGTAGTATACCCCGGGACAGAGAGAGAGAGCAGTTCTTC
TRBV28	TRBJ2-3	NA	NA	CASSLVMGAGDTDTQYF	TGTGCCAGCAGTTTGGTAATGGGGGCTGGGGACACAGATACGCAGTATTTT
TRBV30	TRBJ2-3	NA	TRBD2	CAYLAGGPTDTQYF	TGTGCCTACCTAGCGGGAGGACCCACAGATACGCAGTATTTT
TRBV19	TRBJ1-2	NA	TRBD1	CASSIGTAFGGYTF	TGTGCCAGTAGTATCGGGACAGCCTTCGGTGGCTACACCTTC
TRBV2	TRBJ1-1	NA	TRBD1	CASRRQGTSNTEAFF	TGTGCCAGCAGGCGACAGGGAACATCGAACACTGAAGCTTTCTTT
TRBV19	TRBJ2-2	NA	TRBD1	CASNDRANGELFF	TGTGCCAGTAACGACAGGGCAAACGGGGAGCTGTTTTTT
TRBV5-5	TRBJ2-3	NA	NA	CATLDGSTDTQYF	TGTGCCACCCTAGACGGAAGCACAGATACGCAGTATTTT
TRBV18	TRBJ2-3	NA	NA	CASSPRQSTDTQYF	TGTGCCAGCTCACCACGCCAGAGCACAGATACGCAGTATTTT
TRBV7-9	TRBJ1-3	NA	NA	CGGSLLSDTIYF	TGTGGCGGGAGTCTCCTGTCGGACACCATATATTTT
TRBV7-2	TRBJ2-4	NA	NA	CASSLGRATGNIQYF	TGTGCCAGCAGCTTAGGCAGGGCTACGGGCAACATTCAGTACTTC
TRBV5-6	TRBJ1-5	NA	NA	CASSLARNQPQHF	TGTGCCAGCAGCTTGGCCAGAAATCAGCCCCAGCATTTT
TRBV27	TRBJ1-4	NA	TRBD1	CASSPIGQGREKLFF	TGTGCCAGCAGCCCAATAGGACAGGGACGTGAAAAACTGTTTTTT